Presented here are 27 T cell receptor beta chains from one specimen sequenced in a study of monozygotic twins with inflammatory bowel disease. TCRdb reprocessed the 5' RACE reads and reports one entry per CDR3 protein, with no DNA. Here the sample table reports roughly 300,000 distinct CDR3 sequences. Material for sequencing was blood. The receptors were gathered from a human donor with ulcerative colitis or Crohn's disease, or a healthy co-twin of an affected twin (not recorded which).

This chain connects TRBV29-1 to TRBJ2-5; the TCRdb call, TRBD2, lacks DNA for checking. Germline V gene data show CDR1 as SQVTM and CDR2 as ANQGSEA. The CDR3 runs to 14 residues. CDR3 region: CSVGTSGIPETQYF.

The chain has TRBV20-1 and TRBJ1-1; no DNA is available, so the TRBD1 call from TCRdb remains unchecked. CDR3 length: 14 amino acids. Germline assignment: CDR1 DFQATT and CDR2 SNEGSKA (reference sequence). The CDR3 here is CSATASSGGLEAFF.

This sequence joins TRBV10-2 and TRBJ2-7; the D call of TRBD2 rests on TCRdb alone, since no DNA is present to check it. In germline, CDR1 is WSHSY, CDR2 SAAADI. This CDR3 comprises 14 residues. CDR3 protein: CASGGGLAPYEQYF.

CDR3 sequence reads: CASSPPQGSYGYTF. V and J are TRBV7-9 and TRBJ1-2; TCRdb returns TRBD1, unconfirmable since there is no DNA. The germline V gene has CDR1 SEHNR and CDR2 FQNEAQ (reference sequence). The CDR3 is made up of 14 amino acids.

The CDR3 here is CASSDNIQPTRGQYNEQFF. This rearrangement joins TRBV9 to TRBJ2-1. The CDR3 is 19 amino acids. The V gene's germline CDR1 is SGDLS and CDR2 YYNGEE. Full variable domain (rest looked up from reference TRBV9 and TRBJ2-1): DSGVTQTPKHLITATGQRVTLRCSPRSGDLSVYWYQQSLDQGLQFLIQYYNGEERAKGNILERFSAQQFPDLHSELNLSSLELGDSALYFCASSDNIQPTRGQYNEQFFGPGTRLTVL.

The V call is TRBV19, the J call TRBJ2-1. The CDR3 has 15 residues. Germline loops: CDR1 LNHDA, CDR2 SQIVND (reference sequence). The CDR3 protein is CASSALATTANEQFF.

The J gene is TRBJ2-5, the V gene TRBV7-2. Germline CDR1 is SGHTA and CDR2 is FQGNSA. The CDR3 is made up of 16 amino acids. CDR3 loop: CASSFPVSTEQETQYF.

The V call is TRBV5-1, the J call TRBJ2-1. Germline-derived CDR1 and CDR2 are SGHRS and YFSETQ. CDR3 length: 16 residues. The CDR3 loop reads CASSSEQGTLYNEQFF. Variable domain in full (rest from reference TRBV5-1 and TRBJ2-1): KAGVTQTPRYLIKTRGQQVTLSCSPISGHRSVSWYQQTPGQGLQFLFEYFSETQRNKGNFPGRFSGRQFSNSRSEMNVSTLELGDSALYLCASSSEQGTLYNEQFFGPGTRLTVL.

This rearrangement joins TRBV6-6 to TRBJ2-3; TCRdb picks TRBD1, but there is no DNA to check that call. Germline values: CDR1 MNHNY, CDR2 SVGAGI (reference sequence). The CDR3 spans 14 residues. The CDR3 region is CASNYRGMPDTQYF.

This chain joins TRBV25-1 and TRBJ2-2; absent DNA, TCRdb's TRBD2 call cannot be checked. The length of the CDR3 is 13 residues. Germline V CDR1 and CDR2: MGHDK, SYGVNS. CDR3 protein: CASSEEGSGELFF.

The chain employs TRBV2 and TRBJ2-7; TCRdb reports TRBD1, a call that lacks DNA to check it against. CDR1 and CDR2 (germline): SNHLY, FYNNEI. The CDR3 covers 13 residues. The CDR3 spells CASKGTGIYEQYF. Full variable domain (rest looked up from reference TRBV2 and TRBJ2-7): EPEVTQTPSHQVTQMGQEVILRCVPISNHLYFYWYRQILGQKVEFLVSFYNNEISEKSEIFDDQFSVERPDGSNFTLKIRSTKLEDSAMYFCASKGTGIYEQYFGPGTRLTVT.

This chain connects TRBV5-1 to TRBJ1-4. This CDR3 has 14 amino acids. The V gene's germline CDR1 is SGHRS and CDR2 YFSETQ. The CDR3 spells CASSSGHTDEKLFF.

The genes are TRBV7-2 and TRBJ1-5. Germline V CDR1 and CDR2: SGHTA, FQGNSA. The CDR3 runs 15 residues. The CDR3 region is CASSLATNSFQPQHF.

The gene calls are TRBV3-1 and TRBJ2-1; the TCRdb D gene call, TRBD2, has no DNA to confirm it. CDR1 and CDR2 from the germline V gene are LGHDT and YNNKEL (reference sequence). The CDR3 spans 16 residues. The CDR3 loop is CASSQVLRTSSSEQFF.

Here the CDR3 reads CASSFLAAGETQYF. This chain uses TRBV5-1 with TRBJ2-5; lacking DNA, the TRBD2 call made by TCRdb goes unchecked. The CDR3 is 14 residues long. The germline V gene has CDR1 SGHRS and CDR2 YFSETQ.

CDR3: CASSQGVGGAYNEQFF. The chain combines TRBV3-1 with TRBJ2-1. There are 16 residues in the CDR3. Germline CDR1 LGHDT, CDR2 YNNKEL (reference sequence).

The gene calls are TRBV6-1 and TRBJ2-5; the TCRdb D gene call, TRBD1, has no DNA to confirm it. The CDR3 runs to 15 residues. Germline V gives CDR1 MNHNS, CDR2 SASEGT. The CDR3 is CASIPGGLPQETQYF.

The rearrangement uses TRBV20-1 and TRBJ2-3; TCRdb reports TRBD1, a call that lacks DNA to check it against. Germline CDR1 is DFQATT and CDR2 is SNEGSKA (reference sequence). The CDR3 is 13 amino acids. This CDR3 is CSAAPSGTDTQYF.

The V call is TRBV28, the J call TRBJ1-5; checking the TCRdb D call of TRBD1 is not possible without DNA. In germline, CDR1 is MDHEN, CDR2 SYDVKM. The CDR3 consists of 17 residues. CDR3 sequence: CASSPMAGDSSNQPQHF.

V gene TRBV20-1 combines with J gene TRBJ2-7; TCRdb reports TRBD2, a call that lacks DNA to check it against. Germline V lookup: CDR1 DFQATT, CDR2 SNEGSKA (reference sequence). The CDR3 sequence is 13 residues long. The CDR3 loop is CSAGSPSGREQYF.

The chain combines TRBV7-2 with TRBJ1-3; TCRdb designates TRBD1, a call that cannot be tested without DNA. Germline CDR1 and CDR2: SGHTA and FQGNSA. There are 15 residues in the CDR3. CDR3: CASSWDWGSGNTIYF.

This CDR3 reads CASSRSLQRNTEAFF. V is TRBV6-2 or TRBV6-3 and J is TRBJ1-1. Per the germline V gene, CDR1 is MNHEY and CDR2 is SVGEGT. The CDR3 runs to 15 residues.

This chain joins TRBV20-1 and TRBJ1-6; the D gene TCRdb calls, TRBD1, cannot be checked with no DNA. Per germline, CDR1 DFQATT and CDR2 SNEGSKA (reference sequence). The CDR3 extends over 15 amino acids. CDR3 amino acids: CSARAGTEPYSPLHF.

The chain recombines TRBV7-2 with TRBJ2-3; the TRBD2 assignment by TCRdb is unverifiable without DNA. This CDR3 has 17 residues. CDR1 is SGHTA, CDR2 FQGNSA, per germline. The CDR3 sequence: CASSLGAGRAKGHTQYF.

The CDR3 protein is CASSFSGRAETQYF. This rearrangement joins TRBV5-1 to TRBJ2-5; the TCRdb call, TRBD2, lacks DNA for checking. The CDR3 sequence is 14 residues long. Germline V gene lookup returns CDR1 SGHRS and CDR2 YFSETQ.

The chain employs TRBV7-9 and TRBJ1-1. This CDR3 has 12 amino acids. The germline V gene encodes CDR1 SEHNR and CDR2 FQNEAQ (reference sequence). CDR3 amino acids: CASSLADGEAFF.

The V gene is TRBV6-1, the J gene TRBJ2-3; TCRdb outputs TRBD1, but without DNA this stays unchecked. Germline CDR1 MNHNS, CDR2 SASEGT. The CDR3 length is 16 residues. The CDR3 is CASKRPGGGTSDTQYF.